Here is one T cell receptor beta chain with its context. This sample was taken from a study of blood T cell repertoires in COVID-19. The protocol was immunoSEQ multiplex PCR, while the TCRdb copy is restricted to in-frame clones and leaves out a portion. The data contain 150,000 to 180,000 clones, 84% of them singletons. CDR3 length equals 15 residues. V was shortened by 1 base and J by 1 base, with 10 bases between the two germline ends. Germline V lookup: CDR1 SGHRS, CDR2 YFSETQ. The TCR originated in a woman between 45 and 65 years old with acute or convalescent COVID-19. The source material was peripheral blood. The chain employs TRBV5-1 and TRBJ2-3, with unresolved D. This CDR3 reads CASSLYLSGTDTQYF. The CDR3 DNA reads TGCGCCAGCAGCTTGTATCTCAGCGGCACAGATACGCAGTATTTT. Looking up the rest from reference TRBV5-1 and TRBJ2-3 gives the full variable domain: KAGVTQTPRYLIKTRGQQVTLSCSPISGHRSVSWYQQTPGQGLQFLFEYFSETQRNKGNFPGRFSGRQFSNSRSEMNVSTLELGDSALYLCASSLYLSGTDTQYFGPGTRLTVL.